The 31 T cell receptor beta chains presented below share a single source sample, sequenced in a study of blood T cell repertoires in COVID-19. Data came from immunoSEQ multiplex PCR; TCRdb stores just in-frame clones and leaves some out. Here the sample spans a few hundred thousand clones, roughly 86% being singletons. Sequenced material: peripheral blood. These receptors were collected from a woman aged 25-40 years with COVID-19, enrolled during active disease.

The V gene is TRBV6-6, the J gene TRBJ1-5, with D unresolved. Trimming took off 2 bases at V and 6 bases at J, with 11 bases between the two ends. The CDR3 sequence is 14 residues long. Germline V CDR1 and CDR2: MNHNY, SVGAGI (reference sequence). DNA of the CDR3: TGTGCCAGCAGTTACGGCATGGCACCTCAGCCCCAGCATTTT. The encoded protein is CASSYGMAPQPQHF.

The rearrangement links TRBV7-2 to TRBJ2-7, with D possibly being TRBD1 (5 bases). The CDR3 sequence is 16 residues long. The germline gives CDR1 SGHTA, CDR2 FQGNSA. V was pared by 5 bases and J by 2 bases, with 19 bases between. CDR3 region: CASSPHITTETYEQYF. The CDR3 coding sequence is TGTGCCAGCAGCCCACACATAACGACAGAAACCTACGAGCAGTACTTC.

This chain joins TRBV4-2 and TRBJ2-1, with 15 bases aligning to TRBD2. The CDR3 has 18 amino acids. V lost 1 base and J lost 9; bases outside the gene matches: 10. Germline V gene lookup returns CDR1 LGHNA and CDR2 YNFKEQ. The CDR3 loop is CASSQAGGLAGGRAEQFF. The CDR3 DNA reads TGTGCCAGCAGCCAAGCCGGGGGACTAGCGGGGGGTCGGGCTGAGCAGTTCTTC.

This clone was observed a handful of times. The chain links TRBV6-5 to TRBJ1-2, with no clear D. The ends were cut back, 2 bases at V and 0 bases at J, with 7 bases in the middle. Germline V CDR1 and CDR2: MNHEY, SVGAGI. There are 14 residues in the CDR3. The CDR3 DNA reads TGTGCCAGCAGTTACGGTCAGACTAACTATGGCTACACCTTC. Translating it yields CASSYGQTNYGYTF.

This clone was detected only once. This rearrangement joins TRBV19 to TRBJ1-1; weak D call: TRBD1 (6 bases). V lost 2 bases, J lost 1 base, and 11 bases lay in between. Germline CDR1 is LNHDA and CDR2 is SQIVND (reference sequence). The CDR3 loop spans 15 amino acids. This CDR3 reads CASSIQGIRNTEAFF. The CDR3 nucleotides read TGTGCCAGTAGTATACAGGGGATAAGGAACACTGAAGCTTTCTTT.

The rearrangement links TRBV6-5 to TRBJ1-2; tentative D call: TRBD1 (5 bases). Per germline, CDR1 MNHEY and CDR2 SVGAGI. V was cut by 5 bases and J by 3 bases, with 10 bases left in between. The CDR3 totals 13 residues. The CDR3 region has the DNA TGTGCCAGCAGTAATCAGGGTCACTATGGCTACACCTTC. It codes for CASSNQGHYGYTF.

Only one count was recorded for this clone. The chain has TRBV15 and TRBJ1-4, with D hard to call. Deletions cut 0 bases from V and 8 bases from J, with 7 bases between. In germline, CDR1 is LNHNV, CDR2 YYDKDF (reference sequence). CDR3 length equals 13 residues. The DNA of the CDR3 is TGTGCCACCAGCAGAGATGTCGGGGAAAAACTGTTTTTT. Its translation: CATSRDVGEKLFF.

J is TRBJ1-4 and V is TRBV19; D gene ambiguous. This CDR3 has 16 amino acids. From germline, CDR1 is LNHDA and CDR2 SQIVND (reference sequence). V gave up 5 bases and J gave up 0 bases, with 13 bases separating them. In DNA, the CDR3 is TGTGCCAGTAGTTTCGGGTCCCCGCCAACTAATGAAAAACTGTTTTTT. This encodes CASSFGSPPTNEKLFF.

The chain joins TRBV5-4 to TRBJ2-5; possibly TRBD2 for D (5 bases). V gave up 0 bases and J gave up 3 bases, with 9 bases separating them. The CDR3 is 14 amino acids. Looked up from germline, CDR1 is SGHNT and CDR2 is YYREEE (reference sequence). This chain's CDR3 is CASSLDPGKETQYF. In DNA form, the CDR3 reads TGTGCCAGCAGCTTGGATCCGGGGAAAGAGACCCAGTACTTC.

The rearrangement joins TRBV2 to TRBJ2-5; D unclear. Trimming took off 4 bases at V and 5 bases at J, with 11 bases between the two ends. This CDR3 comprises 13 residues. Germline V gene data show CDR1 as SNHLY and CDR2 as FYNNEI. The CDR3: CASSVASGETQYF. The CDR3 DNA reads TGTGCCAGCAGTGTGGCTAGTGGGGAGACCCAGTACTTC.

The rearrangement joins TRBV30 to TRBJ2-5; possible D gene TRBD1, 6 bases. V was shortened by 0 bases and J by 3 bases, with 8 bases between the two germline ends. The CDR3 covers 13 residues. In germline, CDR1 is GTSNPN, CDR2 SVGIG (reference sequence). For the CDR3, the DNA is TGTGCCTGGAGTGTTGGGACAAAAGAGACCCAGTACTTC. Protein product: CAWSVGTKETQYF.

This clone was seen once. This chain uses TRBV10-1 with TRBJ1-4; the D is unclear. The germline V gene has CDR1 WNHNN and CDR2 SYGVQD (reference sequence). V was shortened by 8 bases and J by 5 bases, with 12 bases between the two germline ends. This CDR3 has 13 amino acids. CDR3 DNA: TGCGCCAGCTCGACTTCCTTAAATGAAAAACTGTTTTTT. Translating gives CASSTSLNEKLFF.

The chain is built from TRBV3-1 (or the pseudogene TRBV3-2) and TRBJ1-2, with D unclear. CDR3 length equals 15 residues. From germline, CDR1 is LGHDT and CDR2 YNNKEL (reference sequence). The V and J ends lost 0 bases and 4 bases respectively, with 12 bases between them. The CDR3 is CASSQDIRDSYGYTF. DNA for the CDR3: TGTGCCAGCAGCCAAGATATTCGGGATTCCTATGGCTACACCTTC.

V usage is TRBV7-6 and J usage is TRBJ2-2, with TRBD1 identical over 7 bases. This CDR3 has 14 amino acids. Germline CDR1 is SGHVS and CDR2 is FNYEAQ. Trimming cost V 5 bases and J 7 bases; bases outside gene matches: 7. Written as DNA, the CDR3 is TGTGCCAGCAGCCTAAGGGGGCTCGGCGGGGAGCTGTTTTTT. The encoded protein is CASSLRGLGGELFF.

V is TRBV5-1 and J is TRBJ2-7; TRBD1 matches at 9 bases. V was clipped by 1 base and J by 0 bases; unmatched bases: 5. Germline CDR1 is SGHRS and CDR2 is YFSETQ. CDR3 size: 16 residues. The CDR3 sequence: CASSLTDRGPSYEQYF. As DNA, the CDR3 is TGCGCCAGCAGCTTGACGGACAGGGGTCCCTCCTACGAGCAGTACTTC.

The gene calls are TRBV28 and TRBJ2-2, with TRBD2 matching 8 bases. V shed 6 bases and J 3 bases; nucleotides not matched to a gene: 6. CDR1 is MDHEN and CDR2 is SYDVKM in the germline V gene. This CDR3 region has 15 residues. The CDR3 loop reads CASSPGGGDTGELFF. The CDR3 coding sequence is TGTGCCAGCAGCCCCGGGGGGGGCGACACCGGGGAGCTGTTTTTT.

V gene TRBV6-2 or TRBV6-3 combines with J gene TRBJ1-5; no firm D call. CDR1 is MNHEY and CDR2 is SVGEGT in the germline V gene. The V and J ends lost 3 bases and 2 bases respectively, with 11 bases between them. This CDR3 has 15 amino acids. Here the CDR3 reads CASSYSGSRNQPQHF. The CDR3 bases are TGTGCCAGCAGTTATTCCGGGAGTCGCAATCAGCCCCAGCATTTT.

V and J are TRBV14 and TRBJ2-5, with D perhaps TRBD1 (6 bases). The CDR3 length is 15 residues. Germline V gives CDR1 SGHDN, CDR2 FVKESK. Trimming removed 3 bases from V and 2 bases from J, with 13 bases in between. CDR3 sequence (DNA): TGTGCCAGCAGCCACCCCGGGACACCACAAGAGACCCAGTACTTC. Residues: CASSHPGTPQETQYF.

The gene calls are TRBV11-3 and TRBJ1-2; possible D gene TRBD1, 5 bases. Trimming left V 4 bases short and J 2 bases short, with 8 bases between. Germline V gives CDR1 SGHNT, CDR2 YENEEA. CDR3 length: 13 residues. The CDR3: CASSYDRNYGYTF. The CDR3 DNA reads TGTGCCAGCAGCTACGACAGAAACTATGGCTACACCTTC.

The V and J genes are TRBV6-2 or TRBV6-3 and TRBJ2-5, with 12 bases lining up with TRBD1. The trim removed 4 bases at V and 5 bases at J, leaving 14 bases unmatched. Germline V gene sequence: CDR1 MNHEY, CDR2 SVGEGT. CDR3 length: 18 amino acids. CDR3 sequence (DNA): TGTGCCAGCAGTTGGGGACAGGGGGCGCAGATCTTCGAGGAGACCCAGTACTTC. Amino acid sequence: CASSWGQGAQIFEETQYF.

The chain combines TRBV18 with TRBJ2-1; 8 nucleotides match TRBD2. The CDR3 consists of 16 residues. The V segment lost 3 bases and the J segment 9 bases; nucleotides outside the gene matches: 13. CDR1 KGHSH and CDR2 LQKENI come from the germline V gene. CDR3 sequence: CASSPQGVAGRPEQFF. CDR3 nucleotide sequence: TGTGCCAGCTCACCGCAAGGGGTAGCGGGGAGGCCTGAGCAGTTCTTC.

The chain carries TRBV6-5 and TRBJ1-1; D not resolved. This CDR3 region has 14 residues. Trimming cost V 0 bases and J 4 bases, with 9 bases left between them. The germline gives CDR1 MNHEY, CDR2 SVGAGI. The CDR3 region is CASSYSMEATEAFF. CDR3 bases: TGTGCCAGCAGTTACTCGATGGAGGCCACTGAAGCTTTCTTT.

The genes are TRBV2 and TRBJ2-2; D is perhaps TRBD1 (5 bases). CDR1 and CDR2 from the germline V gene are SNHLY and FYNNEI. The V gene lost 6 bases and the J gene lost 3 bases, with 14 bases spanning the gap. There are 15 residues in the CDR3. CDR3 nucleotides: TGTGCCAGCAGCAGAAGGGGCCCTGACACCGGGGAGCTGTTTTTT. It is translated as CASSRRGPDTGELFF.

V usage is TRBV4-2 and J usage is TRBJ2-3; TRBD2 matches at 7 bases. V was clipped by 1 base and J by 7 bases; unmatched bases: 5. The CDR3 extends over 14 amino acids. Germline V gene data show CDR1 as LGHNA and CDR2 as YNFKEQ. The CDR3 spells CASSQVGGVNTQYF. In nucleotides, the CDR3 is TGTGCCAGCAGCCAAGTGGGGGGGGTAAATACGCAGTATTTT.

The chain is built from TRBV19 and TRBJ1-1; the match to TRBD1 covers 10 bases. Germline V gene sequence: CDR1 LNHDA, CDR2 SQIVND (reference sequence). This CDR3 spans 14 amino acids. V lost 9 bases and J lost 0; bases outside the gene matches: 4. CDR3 nucleotides: TGTGCCAGCAAGACAGGGGGCCTGAACACTGAAGCTTTCTTT. It is translated as CASKTGGLNTEAFF.

V usage is TRBV12-3 or TRBV12-4 and J usage is TRBJ1-2; tentative D call: TRBD1 (6 bases). This CDR3 has 13 residues. V was trimmed by 1 base and J by 7 bases, leaving 10 bases between them. This CDR3 is CASSLGTDFGYTF. DNA of the CDR3: TGTGCCAGCAGTTTAGGGACAGACTTTGGCTACACCTTC.

J is TRBJ1-2 and V is TRBV28; unclear D gene. The CDR3 spans 13 residues. V lost 6 bases, J lost 6 bases, and 14 bases lay in between. CDR1 is MDHEN and CDR2 is SYDVKM in the germline V gene. Here the CDR3 DNA reads TGTGCCAGCAGCCCCCGTAATTCGGATGGCTACACCTTC. Its protein is CASSPRNSDGYTF.

The gene calls are TRBV3-1 (or the pseudogene TRBV3-2) and TRBJ2-1; D may be TRBD2 (6 bases). Germline values: CDR1 LGHDT, CDR2 YNNKEL (reference sequence). V was shortened by 1 base and J by 11 bases, with 12 bases between the two germline ends. This CDR3 comprises 13 residues. The CDR3 DNA follows: TGTGCCAGCAGCCAAGGGGACTTTCTACAGCAGTTCTTC. Translating it yields CASSQGDFLQQFF.

A single count supports this clone. The chain joins TRBV12-1 to TRBJ1-2; no DNA check was done on the table's D call, TRBD1. TRBV12-1 is an annotated pseudogene. CDR3 size: 15 residues. The DNA for the CDR3 is TGTGCCAGCAGCTTTGCGGGACAGGCCTCTTATGGCTACACCTTC. Translated, it gives CASSFAGQASYGYTF.

In DNA form, the CDR3 reads TGTGCCAGCAGCCAAGACCGGACAGAGAACACCGGGGAGCTGTTTTTT. Amino acid sequence: CASSQDRTENTGELFF. V usage is TRBV4-2 and J usage is TRBJ2-2; D possibly corresponds to TRBD1 (6 bases). Germline V gene data show CDR1 as LGHNA and CDR2 as YNFKEQ. The length of the CDR3 is 16 residues. V was pared by 0 bases and J by 1 base, with 9 bases between.

The chain couples TRBV27 to TRBJ1-6; tentatively, D is TRBD1 (6 bases). The germline CDR1 and CDR2 sequences are MNHEY and SMNVEV (reference sequence). The CDR3 extends over 16 amino acids. Trimming took off 4 bases at V and 6 bases at J, with 16 bases between the two ends. The CDR3 reads CASSYKRGQVNSPLHF. The CDR3 DNA reads as TGTGCCAGCAGTTATAAGAGGGGACAAGTTAATTCACCCCTCCACTTT.